This TCR beta chain was documented in a study of control samples from healthy donors and cancer patients. J gave up 6 bases and V 4 bases, and 7 bases lay outside the gene matches. Per the germline V gene, CDR1 is KGHDR and CDR2 is SFDVKD. This CDR3 is built from 15 residues. TCRdb keeps only in-frame clones here, not all; method: immunoSEQ multiplex PCR. Here the sample spans some 48,000 clones, nearly 95% being singletons. This receptor was identified in a woman aged 50 to 60 with head and neck cancer. The V and J genes are TRBV24-1 and TRBJ1-2, with 10 bases that match TRBD1. The sequenced material came from PBMCs. The CDR3 protein is CATSDRGQGFHGYTF. For the CDR3, the DNA is TGTGCCACCAGTGACCGGGGACAGGGGTTCCATGGCTACACCTTC.